This TCR beta chain emerged from a study of cytomegalovirus exposure and HLA in healthy donors. The overall study: In terms of ancestry, the Caucasian-associated cluster contained about 80% of the approximately 420 genotyped donors. Whole-study findings and limits: Accurate HLA-A and HLA-B prediction from TCR beta sequences was reported for most subjects. An assumption of roughly uniform sequencing depth across donors underlay the presence/absence analyses.

On this clone: Its cognate antigen is unknown.

Primers included in the PCR were 60 Vbeta and 13 Jbeta primers. Libraries were prepared by immunoSEQ multiplex PCR; TCRdb keeps only in-frame clonotypes and omits some of them. The sample yields fewer than 200,000 clones, approximately 80% seen once. The trim removed 6 bases at V and 4 bases at J, leaving 9 bases unmatched. CDR3 length: 15 residues. Germline loops: CDR1 LNHDA, CDR2 SQIVND (reference sequence). The chain has TRBV19 and TRBJ1-5; 7 nucleotides match TRBD1. The material sequenced was PBMCs. The sequence came from a man younger than 35 in good health and CMV-seropositive. The CDR3 DNA sequence: TGTGCCAGTAGCTCAATGGGGGGACAGAATCAGCCCCAGCATTTT. Protein: CASSSMGGQNQPQHF.